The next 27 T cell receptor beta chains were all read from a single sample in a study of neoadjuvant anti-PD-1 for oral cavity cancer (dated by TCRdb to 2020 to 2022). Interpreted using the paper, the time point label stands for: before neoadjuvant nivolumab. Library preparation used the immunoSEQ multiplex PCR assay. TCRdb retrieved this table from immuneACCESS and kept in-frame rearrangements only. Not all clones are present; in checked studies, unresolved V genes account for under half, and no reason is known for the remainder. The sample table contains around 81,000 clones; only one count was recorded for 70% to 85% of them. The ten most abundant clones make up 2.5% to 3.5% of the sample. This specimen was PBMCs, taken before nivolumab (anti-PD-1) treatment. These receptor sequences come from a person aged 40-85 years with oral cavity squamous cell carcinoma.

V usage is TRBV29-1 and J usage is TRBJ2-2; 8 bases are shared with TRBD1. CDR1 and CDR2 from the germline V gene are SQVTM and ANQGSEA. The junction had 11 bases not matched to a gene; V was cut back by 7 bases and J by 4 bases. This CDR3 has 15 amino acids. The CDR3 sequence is CSALPQGESTGELFF. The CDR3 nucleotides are TGCAGCGCCCTACCACAGGGGGAGAGCACCGGGGAGCTGTTTTTT.

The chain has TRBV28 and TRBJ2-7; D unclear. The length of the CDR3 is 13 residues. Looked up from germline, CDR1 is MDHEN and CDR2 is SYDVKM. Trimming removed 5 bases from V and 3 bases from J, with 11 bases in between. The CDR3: CASSPGNLYEQYF. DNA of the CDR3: TGTGCCAGCAGTCCCGGTAACCTCTACGAGCAGTACTTC.

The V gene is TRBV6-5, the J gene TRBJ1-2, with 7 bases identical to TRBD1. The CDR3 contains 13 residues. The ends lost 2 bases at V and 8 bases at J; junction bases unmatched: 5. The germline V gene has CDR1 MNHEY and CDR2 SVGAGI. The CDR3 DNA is TGTGCCAGCAGTTACCTGACAGGGCAAGGCTACACCTTC. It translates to CASSYLTGQGYTF.

The CDR3 coding sequence is TGTGCCAGCAGTGCGGCCGGGACAGAACCAAATGGCTACACCTTC. This sequence encodes CASSAAGTEPNGYTF. The gene calls are TRBV6-1 and TRBJ1-2; TRBD1 aligns across 7 bases. Germline CDR1 is MNHNS and CDR2 is SASEGT. V lost 4 bases and J lost 6; bases outside the gene matches: 11. The CDR3 length is 15 residues.

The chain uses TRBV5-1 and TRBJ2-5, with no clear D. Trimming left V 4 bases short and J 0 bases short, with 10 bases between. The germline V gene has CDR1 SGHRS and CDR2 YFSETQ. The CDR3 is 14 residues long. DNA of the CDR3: TGCGCCAGCAGCCTTGCCGGGTACCAAGAGACCCAGTACTTC. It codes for CASSLAGYQETQYF.

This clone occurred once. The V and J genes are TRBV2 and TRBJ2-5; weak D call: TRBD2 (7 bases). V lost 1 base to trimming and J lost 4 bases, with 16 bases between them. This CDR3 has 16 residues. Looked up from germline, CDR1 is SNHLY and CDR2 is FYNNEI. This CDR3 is CASSEGSSGGGETQYF. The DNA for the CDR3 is TGTGCCAGCAGTGAAGGATCGTCGGGGGGCGGAGAGACCCAGTACTTC.

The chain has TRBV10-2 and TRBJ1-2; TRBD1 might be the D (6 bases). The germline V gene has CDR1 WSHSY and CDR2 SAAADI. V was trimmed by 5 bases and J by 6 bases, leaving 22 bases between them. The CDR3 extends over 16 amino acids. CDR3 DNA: TGCGCCAGCAGTAGAACGAGGACAGCCTCTGTCGATGGCTACACCTTC. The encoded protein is CASSRTRTASVDGYTF.

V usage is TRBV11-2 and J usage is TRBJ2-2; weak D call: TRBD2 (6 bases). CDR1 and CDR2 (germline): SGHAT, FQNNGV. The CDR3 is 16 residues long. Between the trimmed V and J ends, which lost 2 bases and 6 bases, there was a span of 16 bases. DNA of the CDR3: TGTGCCAGCAGCTTAAATGGAGGGGAGATCCCCGGGGAGCTGTTTTTT. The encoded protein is CASSLNGGEIPGELFF.

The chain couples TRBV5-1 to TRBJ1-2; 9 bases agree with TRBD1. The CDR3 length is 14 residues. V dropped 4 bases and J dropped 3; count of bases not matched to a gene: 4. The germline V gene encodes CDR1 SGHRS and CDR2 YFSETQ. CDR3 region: CASSRQGVDYGYTF. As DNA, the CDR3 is TGCGCCAGCAGCCGACAGGGGGTAGACTATGGCTACACCTTC.

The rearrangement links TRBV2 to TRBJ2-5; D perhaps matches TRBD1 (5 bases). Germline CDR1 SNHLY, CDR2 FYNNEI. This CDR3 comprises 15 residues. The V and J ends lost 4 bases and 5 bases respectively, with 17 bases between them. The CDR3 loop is CASSAGGSPGETQYF. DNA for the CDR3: TGTGCCAGCAGTGCCGGTGGCTCTCCAGGGGAGACCCAGTACTTC.

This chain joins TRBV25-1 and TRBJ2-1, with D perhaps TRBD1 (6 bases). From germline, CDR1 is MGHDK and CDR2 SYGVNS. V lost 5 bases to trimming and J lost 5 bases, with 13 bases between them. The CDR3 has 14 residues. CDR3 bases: TGTGCCAGCAGTTACAACAGGGTTAACAATGAGCAGTTCTTC. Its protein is CASSYNRVNNEQFF.

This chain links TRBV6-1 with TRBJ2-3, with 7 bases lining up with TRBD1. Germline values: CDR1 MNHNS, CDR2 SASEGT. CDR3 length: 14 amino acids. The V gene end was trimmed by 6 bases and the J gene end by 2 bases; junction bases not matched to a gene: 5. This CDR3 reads CASSLQGSTDTQYF. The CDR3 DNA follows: TGTGCCAGCAGCCTACAGGGGTCCACAGATACGCAGTATTTT.

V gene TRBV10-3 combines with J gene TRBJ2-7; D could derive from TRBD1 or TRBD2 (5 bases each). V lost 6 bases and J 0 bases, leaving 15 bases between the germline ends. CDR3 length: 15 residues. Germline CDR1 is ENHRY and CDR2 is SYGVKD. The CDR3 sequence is CAISTGTQSSYEQYF. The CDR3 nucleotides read TGTGCCATCAGCACCGGGACCCAGAGCTCCTACGAGCAGTACTTC.

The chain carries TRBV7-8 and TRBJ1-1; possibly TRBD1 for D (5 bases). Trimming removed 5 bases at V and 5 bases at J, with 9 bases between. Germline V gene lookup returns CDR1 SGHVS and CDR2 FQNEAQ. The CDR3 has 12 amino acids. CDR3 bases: TGTGCCAGCAGCCCCAGGGTAACTGAAGCTTTCTTT. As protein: CASSPRVTEAFF.

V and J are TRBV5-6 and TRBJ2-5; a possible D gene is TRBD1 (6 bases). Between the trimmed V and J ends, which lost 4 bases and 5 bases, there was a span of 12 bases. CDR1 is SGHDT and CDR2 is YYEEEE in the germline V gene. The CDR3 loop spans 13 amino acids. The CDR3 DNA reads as TGTGCCAGCAGCCGCAGGGGTTTGGAGACCCAGTACTTC. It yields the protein CASSRRGLETQYF.

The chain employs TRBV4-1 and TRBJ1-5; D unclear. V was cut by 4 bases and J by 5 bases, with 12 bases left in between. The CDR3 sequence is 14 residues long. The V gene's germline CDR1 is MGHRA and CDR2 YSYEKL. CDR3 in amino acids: CASSPEQSYQPQHF. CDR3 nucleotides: TGCGCCAGCAGCCCGGAACAGTCATATCAGCCCCAGCATTTT.

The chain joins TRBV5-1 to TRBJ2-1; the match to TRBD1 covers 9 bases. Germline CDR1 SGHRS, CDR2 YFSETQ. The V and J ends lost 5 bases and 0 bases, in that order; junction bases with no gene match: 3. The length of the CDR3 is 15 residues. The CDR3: CASSSTGGSYNEQFF. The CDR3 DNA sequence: TGCGCCAGCAGTTCGACAGGGGGCTCCTACAATGAGCAGTTCTTC. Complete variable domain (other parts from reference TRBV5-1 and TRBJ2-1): KAGVTQTPRYLIKTRGQQVTLSCSPISGHRSVSWYQQTPGQGLQFLFEYFSETQRNKGNFPGRFSGRQFSNSRSEMNVSTLELGDSALYLCASSSTGGSYNEQFFGPGTRLTVL.

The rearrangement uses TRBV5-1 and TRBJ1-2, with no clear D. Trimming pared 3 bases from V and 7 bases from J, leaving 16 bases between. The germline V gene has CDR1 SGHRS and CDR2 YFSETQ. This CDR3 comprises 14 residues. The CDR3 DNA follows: TGCGCCAGCAGCTCGGTCGGGGATTCGGGTGGCTACACCTTC. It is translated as CASSSVGDSGGYTF.

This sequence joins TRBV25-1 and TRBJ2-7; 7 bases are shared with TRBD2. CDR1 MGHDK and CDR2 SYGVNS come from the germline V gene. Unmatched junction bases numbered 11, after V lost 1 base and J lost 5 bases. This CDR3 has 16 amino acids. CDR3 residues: CASSESPGEGKDEQYF. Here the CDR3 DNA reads TGTGCCAGCAGTGAATCTCCGGGGGAGGGTAAGGACGAGCAGTACTTC.

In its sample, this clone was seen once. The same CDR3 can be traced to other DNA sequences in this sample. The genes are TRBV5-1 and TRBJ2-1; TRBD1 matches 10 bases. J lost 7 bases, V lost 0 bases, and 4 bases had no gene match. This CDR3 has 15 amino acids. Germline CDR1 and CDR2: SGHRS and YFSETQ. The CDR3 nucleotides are TGCGCCAGCAGCTTGGAGGGACAGGGGCGGAATGAGCAGTTCTTC. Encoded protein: CASSLEGQGRNEQFF. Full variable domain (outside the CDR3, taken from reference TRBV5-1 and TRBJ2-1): KAGVTQTPRYLIKTRGQQVTLSCSPISGHRSVSWYQQTPGQGLQFLFEYFSETQRNKGNFPGRFSGRQFSNSRSEMNVSTLELGDSALYLCASSLEGQGRNEQFFGPGTRLTVL.

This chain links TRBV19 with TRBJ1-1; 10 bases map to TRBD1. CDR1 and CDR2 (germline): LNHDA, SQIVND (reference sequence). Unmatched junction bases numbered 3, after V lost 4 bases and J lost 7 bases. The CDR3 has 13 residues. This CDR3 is CASSTDRGIEAFF. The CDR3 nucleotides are TGTGCCAGTAGTACGGACAGGGGGATTGAAGCTTTCTTT. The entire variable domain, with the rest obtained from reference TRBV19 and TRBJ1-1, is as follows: DGGITQSPKYLFRKEGQNVTLSCEQNLNHDAMYWYRQDPGQGLRLIYYSQIVNDFQKGDIAEGYSVSREKKESFPLTVTSAQKNPTAFYLCASSTDRGIEAFFGQGTRLTVV.

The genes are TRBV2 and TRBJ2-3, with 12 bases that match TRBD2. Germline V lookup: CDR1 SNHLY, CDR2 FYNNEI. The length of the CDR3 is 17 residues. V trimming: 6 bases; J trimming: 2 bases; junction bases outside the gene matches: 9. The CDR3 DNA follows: TGTGCCAGCAGACTAGCGGGAGGTCACCTCCTCACAGATACGCAGTATTTT. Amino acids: CASRLAGGHLLTDTQYF. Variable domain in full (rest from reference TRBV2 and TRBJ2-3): EPEVTQTPSHQVTQMGQEVILRCVPISNHLYFYWYRQILGQKVEFLVSFYNNEISEKSEIFDDQFSVERPDGSNFTLKIRSTKLEDSAMYFCASRLAGGHLLTDTQYFGPGTRLTVL.

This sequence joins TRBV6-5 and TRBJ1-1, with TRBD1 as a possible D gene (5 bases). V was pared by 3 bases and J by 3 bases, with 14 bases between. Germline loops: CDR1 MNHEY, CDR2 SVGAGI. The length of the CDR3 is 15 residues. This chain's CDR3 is CASSYKGSPYTEAFF. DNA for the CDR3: TGTGCCAGCAGTTATAAGGGGAGTCCTTACACTGAAGCTTTCTTT.

The chain's CDR3 is CASSLAGDTQYF. CDR3 nucleotides: TGTGCCAGCAGCTTGGCGGGAGATACGCAGTATTTT. The chain joins TRBV11-1 to TRBJ2-3; tentative D call: TRBD2 (5 bases). The V and J ends lost 3 bases and 5 bases respectively, with 6 bases between them. The germline V gene encodes CDR1 SGHAT and CDR2 FQDESV (reference sequence). The CDR3 covers 12 residues.

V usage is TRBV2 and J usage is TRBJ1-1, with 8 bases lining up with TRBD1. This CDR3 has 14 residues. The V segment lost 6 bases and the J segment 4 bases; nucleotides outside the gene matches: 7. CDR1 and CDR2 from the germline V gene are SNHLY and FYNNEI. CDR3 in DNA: TGTGCCAGCAGCGGACAGGGTCCGGCCACTGAAGCTTTCTTT. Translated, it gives CASSGQGPATEAFF.

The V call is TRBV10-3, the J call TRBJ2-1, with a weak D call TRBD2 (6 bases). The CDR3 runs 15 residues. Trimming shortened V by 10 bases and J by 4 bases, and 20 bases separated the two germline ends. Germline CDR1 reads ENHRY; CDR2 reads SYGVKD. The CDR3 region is CATAPGTQNYNEQFF. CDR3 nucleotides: TGTGCCACCGCACCCGGGACTCAAAATTACAATGAGCAGTTCTTC.

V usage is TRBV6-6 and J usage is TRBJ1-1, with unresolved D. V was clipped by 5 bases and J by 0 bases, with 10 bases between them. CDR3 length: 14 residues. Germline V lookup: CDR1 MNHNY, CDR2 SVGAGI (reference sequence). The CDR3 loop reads CASSPADVNTEAFF. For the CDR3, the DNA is TGTGCCAGCAGTCCTGCCGACGTGAACACTGAAGCTTTCTTT.